Shown below are 26 T cell receptor beta chains from a single sample sequenced in a study of PD-L1 blockade in urothelial cancer. Method: immunoSEQ multiplex PCR; TCRdb's copy keeps in-frame clones and lacks some. The table records 30,000 to 45,000 clones, around 88% of them present only once. The specimen comprised PBMCs, sampled around atezolizumab (anti-PD-L1) treatment. These receptor sequences come from a man aged 60 to 75 with urothelial cancer.

This clone has only a few counts. The V gene is TRBV7-2, the J gene TRBJ2-7; D possibly corresponds to TRBD2 (5 bases). V lost 2 bases and J lost 3, with 11 bases in between. The germline V gene has CDR1 SGHTA and CDR2 FQGNSA. The CDR3 length is 14 residues. The CDR3 nucleotides are TGTGCCAGCAGCTTATCGGACTCCTTCTACGAGCAGTACTTC. Translated, it gives CASSLSDSFYEQYF. The full variable domain, completed using reference TRBV7-2 and TRBJ2-7, is GAGVSQSPSNKVTEKGKDVELRCDPISGHTALYWYRQSLGQGLEFLIYFQGNSAPDKSGLPSDRFSAERTGGSVSTLTIQRTQQEDSAVYLCASSLSDSFYEQYFGPGTRLTVT.

The J gene is TRBJ2-3, the V gene TRBV6-4; 8 bases match TRBD2. V trimming: 2 bases; J trimming: 5 bases; junction bases outside the gene matches: 3. The CDR3 is made up of 14 amino acids. Germline lookup yields CDR1 MRHNA and CDR2 SNTAGT. The CDR3: CASSDVLAGDTQYF. CDR3 nucleotides: TGTGCCAGCAGTGACGTCCTAGCGGGAGATACGCAGTATTTT.

V gene TRBV30 combines with J gene TRBJ2-2, with D perhaps TRBD2 (6 bases). V lost 6 bases and J 0 bases, leaving 17 bases between the germline ends. Germline V gene data show CDR1 as GTSNPN and CDR2 as SVGIG (reference sequence). This CDR3 spans 16 amino acids. The CDR3 spells CACSTNRLANTGELFF. CDR3 coding DNA: TGTGCCTGCTCCACGAACCGACTAGCGAACACCGGGGAGCTGTTTTTT.

The chain employs TRBV14 and TRBJ2-2; the D gene is possibly TRBD2 (5 bases). Germline-derived CDR1 and CDR2 are SGHDN and FVKESK. The CDR3 sequence is 12 residues long. The V end lost 4 bases, the J end lost 8 bases, and 8 bases lay between the germline ends. CDR3 coding DNA: TGTGCCAGCAGCCGCGGACTTGGGGAGCTGTTTTTT. Translation gives CASSRGLGELFF.

This clone appeared a single time. The J gene is TRBJ2-5, the V gene TRBV29-1, with TRBD2 identical over 7 bases. This CDR3 has 12 residues. Germline loops: CDR1 SQVTM, CDR2 ANQGSEA. Trimming took 3 bases from V and 4 from J; bases not matched to a gene: 2. The CDR3 protein is CSVDSGRETQYF. The CDR3 coding sequence is TGCAGCGTTGATAGCGGGCGAGAGACCCAGTACTTC.

The rearrangement uses TRBV18 and TRBJ1-2; TRBD1 might be the D (6 bases). The CDR3 contains 15 residues. V lost 3 bases and J lost 8, with 19 bases in between. CDR1 is KGHSH, CDR2 LQKENI, per germline. CDR3 in amino acids: CASSPSGTHKGGYTF. In DNA, the CDR3 is TGTGCCAGCTCACCTAGCGGGACACACAAGGGAGGCTACACCTTC.

V and J are TRBV4-1 and TRBJ2-2, with 11 positions matching TRBD1. CDR1 is MGHRA and CDR2 is YSYEKL in the germline V gene. V lost 3 bases, J lost 6 bases, and 9 bases stayed unmatched. This CDR3 contains 17 residues. The CDR3 region is CASSHQGGTGGSGELFF. CDR3 in DNA: TGCGCCAGCAGCCACCAAGGGGGGACAGGGGGATCCGGGGAGCTGTTTTTT.

The chain couples TRBV28 to TRBJ2-5, with D maybe TRBD2 (6 bases). The ends were cut back, 7 bases at V and 7 bases at J, with 19 bases in the middle. Germline loops: CDR1 MDHEN, CDR2 SYDVKM. This CDR3 has 14 amino acids. This chain's CDR3 is CASKEGFLWGTQYF. The CDR3 DNA reads TGTGCCAGCAAGGAGGGGTTTCTCTGGGGGACCCAGTACTTC. Combining the CDR3 with reference TRBV28 and TRBJ2-5 gives the whole variable domain DVKVTQSSRYLVKRTGEKVFLECVQDMDHENMFWYRQDPGLGLRLIYFSYDVKMKEKGDIPEGYSVSREKKERFSLILESASTNQTSMYLCASKEGFLWGTQYFGPGTRLLVL.

This clone showed up just a few times. This CDR3 is CASSTERAYSNQPQHF. CDR3 DNA: TGTGCCAGCAGCACCGAGAGGGCCTATAGCAATCAGCCCCAGCATTTT. V and J are TRBV28 and TRBJ1-5; D is ambiguous. This CDR3 contains 16 residues. Trimming stripped 6 bases from V and 0 bases from J, with 15 bases between. Germline CDR1 reads MDHEN; CDR2 reads SYDVKM.

The chain has TRBV29-1 and TRBJ2-7, with 10 nucleotides matching TRBD1. CDR3 length equals 13 residues. Trimming removed 5 bases from V and 3 bases from J; junction bases left unmatched: 4. The germline gives CDR1 SQVTM, CDR2 ANQGSEA. DNA of the CDR3: TGCAGCGTTAAGTGGACAGGGGGCTACGAGCAGTACTTC. Translated: CSVKWTGGYEQYF.

The gene calls are TRBV5-1 and TRBJ2-7, with D tentatively TRBD2 (5 bases). V lost 2 bases, J lost 4 bases, and 13 bases lay in between. The CDR3 consists of 14 residues. CDR1 and CDR2 from the germline V gene are SGHRS and YFSETQ. CDR3 in DNA: TGCGCCAGCAGCTTAGGACGGTCGGGATACGAGCAGTACTTC. It encodes CASSLGRSGYEQYF.

Here the CDR3 reads CASSPLPGGPQPQHF. The CDR3 DNA is TGTGCCAGCAGTCCCCTCCCCGGGGGGCCTCAGCCCCAGCATTTT. This rearrangement joins TRBV28 to TRBJ1-5; tentatively, D is TRBD1 (6 bases). V was pared by 5 bases and J by 6 bases, with 17 bases between. CDR3 size: 15 residues. In germline, CDR1 is MDHEN, CDR2 SYDVKM.

The V and J genes are TRBV28 and TRBJ2-5; maybe TRBD2 (5 bases). This CDR3 has 12 residues. Germline CDR1 reads MDHEN; CDR2 reads SYDVKM. V gave up 8 bases and J gave up 4 bases, with 11 bases separating them. The DNA of the CDR3 is TGTGCCAGCCCGGGAAGGAGAGAGACCCAGTACTTC. Residues: CASPGRRETQYF.

Within the sample, this clone is medium-sized. The sample contains more than one DNA sequence encoding this CDR3. The chain employs TRBV11-2 and TRBJ2-7, with D perhaps TRBD1 (6 bases). V gave up 6 bases and J gave up 4 bases, with 10 bases separating them. This CDR3 has 12 residues. Germline lookup yields CDR1 SGHAT and CDR2 FQNNGV. The CDR3 protein is CASSLQGYEQYF. The CDR3, as DNA: TGTGCCAGCAGTCTACAGGGTTACGAGCAGTACTTC. Filled out from reference TRBV11-2 and TRBJ2-7, the complete variable domain reads EAGVAQSPRYKIIEKRQSVAFWCNPISGHATLYWYQQILGQGPKLLIQFQNNGVVDDSQLPKDRFSAERLKGVDSTLKIQPAKLEDSAVYLCASSLQGYEQYFGPGTRLTVT.

The chain carries TRBV7-9 and TRBJ2-7; D not certain. Germline CDR1 is SEHNR and CDR2 is FQNEAQ (reference sequence). There are 16 residues in the CDR3. Trimming took off 5 bases at V and 2 bases at J, with 19 bases between the two ends. The CDR3 DNA follows: TGTGCCAGCAGCCCCCCCGGTAAAGCTAATCCCTACGAGCAGTACTTC. Its translation: CASSPPGKANPYEQYF.

Remarks on this clone: Since the CDR3 does not end with the conserved phenylalanine or tryptophan, this likely comes from a read error. It is unclear where the CDR3 begins or ends on the DNA, so no DNA is shown, and the CDR3 is as TCRdb lists it. The chain uses TRBV19 and TRBJ1-4; the DNA was not compared with TRBD1, the D call given in the table. A total of 10 residues make up the CDR3, ends included. The V gene's germline CDR1 is LNHDA and CDR2 SQIVND (reference sequence). Here the CDR3 reads CASSTEDRRG.

This clone occurred a few times. The CDR3 region has the DNA TGTGCCAGCAGCTTAGTATCGGGTAGCGGGAGAAGCAATGAGCAGTTCTTC. Encoded protein: CASSLVSGSGRSNEQFF. V and J are TRBV7-2 and TRBJ2-1; the match to TRBD2 covers 9 bases. Germline V gene sequence: CDR1 SGHTA, CDR2 FQGNSA. The CDR3 contains 17 residues. After removal of 1 base from V and 6 bases from J, the junction contained 10 bases not matched to a gene.

The chain has TRBV27 and TRBJ2-2; TRBD1 agrees at 8 bases. CDR1 is MNHEY, CDR2 SMNVEV, per germline (reference sequence). The ends lost 7 bases at V and 5 bases at J; junction bases unmatched: 9. The CDR3 has 15 residues. The CDR3 nucleotides read TGTGCCAGCACGGCCCGGGACAGGAGAACCGGGGAGCTGTTTTTT. This translates into CASTARDRRTGELFF.

The gene calls are TRBV13 and TRBJ2-5; TRBD1 agrees at 11 bases. Germline assignment: CDR1 PRHDT and CDR2 FYEKMQ (reference sequence). With 5 bases clipped from V and 4 bases from J, the junction kept 6 bases outside the gene matches. The CDR3 runs to 15 residues. The CDR3 sequence is CASSVSGTGGETQYF. In DNA form, the CDR3 reads TGTGCCAGCAGCGTATCCGGGACAGGGGGAGAGACCCAGTACTTC.

The V gene is TRBV11-3, the J gene TRBJ2-2; 7 bases line up with TRBD2. V trimming: 4 bases; J trimming: 4 bases; junction bases outside the gene matches: 9. Germline CDR1 and CDR2: SGHNT and YENEEA. The CDR3 is 16 amino acids. Here the CDR3 reads CASSWAAGGGTGELFF. In DNA form, the CDR3 reads TGTGCCAGCAGCTGGGCCGCCGGCGGGGGCACCGGGGAGCTGTTTTTT.

The V gene is TRBV28, the J gene TRBJ2-1; tentatively, D is TRBD2 (6 bases). V lost 5 bases to trimming and J lost 2 bases, with 10 bases between them. Germline V gene lookup returns CDR1 MDHEN and CDR2 SYDVKM. The CDR3 contains 14 residues. The chain's CDR3 is CASSRDFPYNEQFF. The CDR3 DNA follows: TGTGCCAGCAGTCGGGACTTTCCCTACAATGAGCAGTTCTTC. The full variable domain, with the rest looked up from reference TRBV28 and TRBJ2-1, is DVKVTQSSRYLVKRTGEKVFLECVQDMDHENMFWYRQDPGLGLRLIYFSYDVKMKEKGDIPEGYSVSREKKERFSLILESASTNQTSMYLCASSRDFPYNEQFFGPGTRLTVL.

V is TRBV10-3 and J is TRBJ2-7, with 13 bases fitting TRBD2. The J segment lost 5 bases and the V segment lost 2 bases, leaving 0 bases of the junction unmatched. Germline V gene data show CDR1 as ENHRY and CDR2 as SYGVKD. The CDR3 is 14 amino acids. CDR3 protein: CAISEGTSGDEQYF. Written as DNA, the CDR3 is TGTGCCATCAGTGAGGGGACTAGCGGGGACGAGCAGTACTTC.

The rearrangement links TRBV27 to TRBJ1-2; no reliable D call. Trimming cost V 5 bases and J 0 bases, with 13 bases left between them. In germline, CDR1 is MNHEY, CDR2 SMNVEV (reference sequence). The CDR3 length is 15 residues. The CDR3 reads CASSPRWSPNYGYTF. CDR3 coding DNA: TGTGCCAGCAGTCCAAGGTGGAGCCCTAACTATGGCTACACCTTC.

V usage is TRBV5-1 and J usage is TRBJ1-4; possible D gene TRBD1, 5 bases. The CDR3 spans 16 residues. Germline values: CDR1 SGHRS, CDR2 YFSETQ. Trimming took off 3 bases at V and 0 bases at J, with 12 bases between the two ends. CDR3 bases: TGCGCCAGCAGCTCCATTGGGGGGGCAACTAATGAAAAACTGTTTTTT. This gives the protein CASSSIGGATNEKLFF.

In DNA form, the CDR3 reads TGCGCCAGCAGCCAAGATTGGACAGGGGGGTACAATGAGCAGTTCTTC. It translates to CASSQDWTGGYNEQFF. The chain employs TRBV4-3 and TRBJ2-1; 10 bases are a match to TRBD1. Germline V gene data show CDR1 as LGHNA and CDR2 as YSLEER. V lost 0 bases and J lost 4; bases outside the gene matches: 3. The CDR3 has 16 residues.

This sequence joins TRBV15 and TRBJ2-7, with TRBD1 identical over 7 bases. V shed 3 bases and J 3 bases; nucleotides not matched to a gene: 8. Germline V gives CDR1 LNHNV, CDR2 YYDKDF (reference sequence). The CDR3 loop spans 15 amino acids. CDR3: CATSSHRDSYYEQYF. CDR3 DNA sequence: TGTGCCACCAGCAGTCACCGGGACAGTTACTACGAGCAGTACTTC.